Listed below are T cell receptor beta chains from one sample, sequenced in a study of T-cell memory formation after mild COVID-19. TCRdb reprocessed the 5' RACE reads via MiXCR and lists one record per CDR3 protein. Of around 110,000 distinct CDR3 sequences listed, around 12% are singletons. The sample taken for sequencing was PBMCs or a T cell subset sorted from them (not recorded which). The receptors stem from an adult woman who had mild COVID-19 (a few samples of this study predate the infection). Cell type and time point are not known. Both conserved end residues are part of each CDR3. D genes are given only for firm matches. A row's size may be missing; if present it is once, few, many or a size class.

>TRBV6-5|many|TRBJ1-1|-
TGTGCCAGCAGGAAACAGGGTTCGGGGACTGAAGCTTTCTTT
CASRKQGSGTEAFF
>TRBV9|few|TRBJ2-1|-
TGTGCCAGCAGCACCGACTACAATGAGCAGTTCTTC
CASSTDYNEQFF
>TRBV11-3|-|TRBJ2-7|TRBD1
TGTGCCAGCAGCGGAACAGGGGGCGAGCAGTACTTC
CASSGTGGEQYF
>TRBV29-1|-|TRBJ1-1|-
TGCAGCGTCGAAACATGGAACACTGAAGCTTTCTTT
CSVETWNTEAFF
>TRBV6-2/TRBV6-3|many|TRBJ2-1|TRBD1
TGTGCCAGCAGTTACCGGGACAGGGGGGCCTATGAGCAGTTCTTC
CASSYRDRGAYEQFF
>TRBV20-1|many|TRBJ2-7|-
TGCAGTGCTGAGGGGTTATCCTACGAGCAGTACTTC
CSAEGLSYEQYF
>TRBV7-9|-|TRBJ2-3|-
TGTGCCAGCAGCCCGGACGAGGGAGTAAGAACAGATACGCAGTATTTT
CASSPDEGVRTDTQYF
>TRBV7-9|many|TRBJ2-7|-
TGTGCCAGCAGCTCGACCGTATACGAGCAGTACTTC
CASSSTVYEQYF
>TRBV24-1|-|TRBJ1-5|-
TGTGCCACCAGTGATTCCCCCGGGGGGCAGCCCCAGCATTTT
CATSDSPGGQPQHF
>TRBV18|few|TRBJ2-1|TRBD2
TGTGCCAGCCAGGGACTAGCGGTCTACAATGAGCAGTTCTTC
CASQGLAVYNEQFF
>TRBV27|few|TRBJ2-1|-
TGTGCCAGCGGGCCTATGGTGCAGTTCTTC
CASGPMVQFF
>TRBV12-3/TRBV12-4|many|TRBJ2-5|TRBD2
TGTGCCAGCAGATATAGCGGGAGTAACCTAGAGACCCAGTACTTC
CASRYSGSNLETQYF
>TRBV15|few|TRBJ2-7|-
TGTGCCACCAGCGCAAGTAGCTCCTACGAGCAGTACTTC
CATSASSSYEQYF
>TRBV7-9|many|TRBJ2-7|TRBD1
TGTGCCAGCAGCACGCCAAGGGGGGACAGGGGGACCTACGAGCAGTACTTC
CASSTPRGDRGTYEQYF
>TRBV7-8|-|TRBJ2-5|-
TGTGCCAGCAGCTTAGTGTCGGGAGTGTCTGGGAGGGAGACCCAGTACTTC
CASSLVSGVSGRETQYF
>TRBV7-9|many|TRBJ2-1|TRBD1
TGTGCCAGCAGCCCGGGACAGGGGTCCTACAATGAGCAGTTCTTC
CASSPGQGSYNEQFF
>TRBV9|few|TRBJ2-3|TRBD2
TGTGCCGGGTCTAGCGGGGGGTCCACAGATACGCAGTATTTT
CAGSSGGSTDTQYF
>TRBV12-3/TRBV12-4|-|TRBJ1-4|TRBD1
TGTGCCAGCAGGCGAAGGACAGGGGGCGCGGATGAAAAACTGTTTTTT
CASRRRTGGADEKLFF
>TRBV5-1|-|TRBJ1-2|TRBD1
TGCGCCAGCAGCATAGACAGGGGAAGTTATGGCTACACCTTC
CASSIDRGSYGYTF
>TRBV6-1|-|TRBJ2-2|TRBD2
TGTGCCAGCAGTGACCTAGCGGGAGCATTCGGGGAGCTGTTTTTT
CASSDLAGAFGELFF
>TRBV12-3/TRBV12-4|few|TRBJ2-1|TRBD1
TGTGCCAGCAGCCGCCGGGACAGGGGGTACAATGAGCAGTTCTTC
CASSRRDRGYNEQFF
>TRBV3-1|few|TRBJ2-7|-
TGTGCCAGCAGCCAAGATGGGGCCTACGAGCAGTACTTC
CASSQDGAYEQYF
>TRBV6-6|many|TRBJ2-7|-
TGTGCCAGCAGTTACTCGGACTACTACGAGCAGTACTTC
CASSYSDYYEQYF
>TRBV5-1|-|TRBJ2-3|-
TGCGCCAGCAGCTTGGCTCGAGCGGGCCTCGGGAATACGAAGTATTTT
CASSLARAGLGNTKYF
>TRBV7-6|-|TRBJ2-1|-
TGTGCCAGCAGCTTACCTCTCAATGAGCAGTTCTTC
CASSLPLNEQFF
>TRBV5-1|few|TRBJ2-1|-
TGCGCCAGCAGCTTGGAACAGGGGGGGAATGAGCAGTTCTTC
CASSLEQGGNEQFF
>TRBV24-1|-|TRBJ2-1|-
TGTGCCACCAGTGATTTGCAGGGGGGCGCTGAGCAGTTCTTC
CATSDLQGGAEQFF
>TRBV5-6|few|TRBJ2-7|-
TGTGCCAGCAGTTGGGGGATAGCCTACGAGCAGTACTTC
CASSWGIAYEQYF
>TRBV29-1|-|TRBJ2-5|-
TGCAGCGTTGTAGCTATTTCGTATGAAGAGACCCAGTACTTC
CSVVAISYEETQYF
>TRBV7-9|few|TRBJ2-1|-
TGTGCCAGCAGCCAGGTAGTTTCCTACAATGAGCAGTTCTTC
CASSQVVSYNEQFF
>TRBV6-5|-|TRBJ1-4|-
TGTGCCAGCAGTTACGAGGGGAGGTCGGGTGAAAAACTGTTTTTT
CASSYEGRSGEKLFF
>TRBV20-1|-|TRBJ1-5|TRBD1
TGCAGTGCTAGGGGACAGGGGTCACAGCCCCAGCATTTT
CSARGQGSQPQHF
>TRBV25-1|few|TRBJ2-2|-
TGTGCCAGCGCTCGCAGAGGGGAGGCCGGGGAGCTGTTTTTT
CASARRGEAGELFF
>TRBV5-6|-|TRBJ1-1|-
TGTGCCAGCAGCTTGTTGTTAGGAAAGAACACTGAAGCTTTCTTT
CASSLLLGKNTEAFF
>TRBV9|-|TRBJ2-1|-
TGTGCCAGCAGCGGGGCAGGGAACTACAATGAGCAGTTCTTC
CASSGAGNYNEQFF
>TRBV9|-|TRBJ2-7|TRBD1
TGTGCCAGCAGCGTACGAGGTGGGACAGGGCGTTACGAGCAGTACTTC
CASSVRGGTGRYEQYF
>TRBV7-6|-|TRBJ1-1|-
TGTGCCAGCAGCTTATCCCAAGTGGCTGAAGCTTTCTTT
CASSLSQVAEAFF
>TRBV11-2|-|TRBJ2-7|TRBD2
TGTGCCAGCAGCATCTCAGGGAGGGGTATGGACGAGCAGTACTTC
CASSISGRGMDEQYF
>TRBV10-3|few|TRBJ1-2|-
TGTGCCATCAGTGTAGTGGAGGTGGCAGCATTTAACTATGGCTACACCTTC
CAISVVEVAAFNYGYTF
>TRBV6-6|-|TRBJ2-1|TRBD2
TGTGCCAGCAAAAAGACTAGCTGGTACAATGAGCAGTTATTC
CASKKTSWYNEQLF
>TRBV27|-|TRBJ1-2|-
TGTGCCAGCAGTTTCGGACCGAGCTATGGCTACACCTTC
CASSFGPSYGYTF
>TRBV12-3/TRBV12-4|-|TRBJ2-1|-
TGTGCCAGCAGTTTAGGTTCAGGGATGATCTACAATGAGCAGTTCTTC
CASSLGSGMIYNEQFF
>TRBV5-4|-|TRBJ1-1|-
TGTGCCAGCAGCTTCAGACAGATCATGAACACTGAAGCTTTCTTT
CASSFRQIMNTEAFF
>TRBV7-9|few|TRBJ2-7|-
TGTGCCAGCAGCCCCCGCCTCTACGAGCAGTACTTC
CASSPRLYEQYF
>TRBV7-9|few|TRBJ2-7|-
TGTGCCAGCAGCGAGACTCCGAACTACGAGCAGTACTTC
CASSETPNYEQYF
>TRBV6-5|-|TRBJ2-7|-
TGTGCCAGCAGTCCCCTTATAGGGGCAGGATACGAGCAGTACTTC
CASSPLIGAGYEQYF
>TRBV9|few|TRBJ2-1|TRBD2
TGTGCCAGCAGCGTAGCGACTAGCCAGCAGGAGCAGTTCTTC
CASSVATSQQEQFF
>TRBV11-2|few|TRBJ1-1|-
TGTGCCAGCAGTACTTTTTACGGCGTGCCAGCGGCTGAAGCTTTCTTT
CASSTFYGVPAAEAFF
>TRBV6-6|-|TRBJ1-3|TRBD1
TGTGCCAGCAGTTACTCGACAGGGGGAAACACCATATATTTT
CASSYSTGGNTIYF
>TRBV10-2|-|TRBJ2-2|TRBD1
TGCGCCAGCACTGAATCGGGACAGGGGGCCGGGGAGCTGTTTTTT
CASTESGQGAGELFF
>TRBV7-2|-|TRBJ2-7|-
TGTGCCAGCAGCTTGGAGAGCGGGCGCTCCTACGAGCAGTACTTC
CASSLESGRSYEQYF
>TRBV5-1|few|TRBJ2-3|-
TGCGCCAGCAGCCGCTCCGGGGGATATTACACAGATACGCAGTATTTT
CASSRSGGYYTDTQYF
>TRBV7-9|many|TRBJ2-7|-
TGTGCCAGCAGCGCTGTCTCCCAGGGGTTCTACGAGCAGTACTTC
CASSAVSQGFYEQYF
>TRBV10-3|few|TRBJ2-5|-
TGTGCCATCAGTGAGTCGATCTCGGTGGGGCCCCGAGAGACCCAGTACTTC
CAISESISVGPRETQYF
>TRBV19|-|TRBJ2-7|-
TGTGCCAGTAGCCCGACAGGCGCCTTCTCCGAGCAGTACTTC
CASSPTGAFSEQYF
>TRBV7-9|many|TRBJ2-5|-
TGTGCCAGCAGCCCCTCCCCCAGAGAGACCCAGTACTTC
CASSPSPRETQYF
>TRBV7-9|few|TRBJ1-1|-
TGTGCCAGCAGCCCTGACCCTATACAGCCTGAAGCTTTCTTT
CASSPDPIQPEAFF
>TRBV5-1|-|TRBJ2-3|TRBD2
TGCGCCAGCAGCTTAAGGCTAGCGGGTTACGTGGATACGCAGTATTTT
CASSLRLAGYVDTQYF
>TRBV7-3|-|TRBJ2-3|-
TGTGCCAGCAGCTTAGAACAGGGAGGTACCACAGATACGCAGTATTTT
CASSLEQGGTTDTQYF